The sequence of this T cell receptor (beta chain) was determined in a study of CD8+CD57+ T cells in acquired aplastic anemia. Genomic DNA acted as the template from which TCR beta VDJ combination and CDR3 sequence profiling were carried out. TCRdb reprocessed the reads via MiXCR and lists one record per CDR3 protein. This table has around 68,000 distinct CDR3 sequences, around 50% appearing once. Per germline, CDR1 LNHNV and CDR2 YYDKDF (reference sequence). The CDR3 is 15 residues long. Trimming at V came to 1 base and at J to 7 bases, leaving 4 bases not matched to a gene. Source material: sorted CD4+, CD8+, or CD8+CD57+ T cells (not recorded which) from PBMCs. The source of this sequence is a human donor in good health, serving as a control. This chain links TRBV15 with TRBJ1-6, with 7 bases fitting TRBD1. The CDR3 loop reads CATSRAGQLNSPLHF. CDR3 nucleotides: TGTGCCACCAGCAGAGCGGGACAGTTGAATTCACCCCTCCACTTT.